The 20 T cell receptor beta chains listed next were all sequenced from one sample in a study of T cells in Graves' hyperthyroidism and ophthalmopathy. RNA transcripts gave rise to amplified TCR beta CDR3 regions. Researchers ran a first-round RT-PCR on the TCR CDR3 using the HTBI primer set. TCRdb passed the multiplex PCR reads through MiXCR, listing each CDR3 protein once. This sample has 350,000 to 450,000 distinct CDR3 sequences, with around an eighth found just once. Sample: blood. These receptors were obtained from a man aged 50-60 years with Graves' ophthalmopathy.

This clonotype was seen many times. This chain links TRBV3-1 with TRBJ2-2, with 7 bases aligning to TRBD2. V lost 1 base, J lost 7 bases, and 3 bases stayed unmatched. This CDR3 region has 14 residues. Germline CDR1 reads LGHDT; CDR2 reads YNNKEL (reference sequence). CDR3 residues: CASSQAPSGGELFF. CDR3 DNA sequence: TGTGCCAGCAGCCAAGCCCCTAGCGGCGGGGAGCTGTTTTTT.

This clonotype was found a few times. The chain has TRBV7-8 and TRBJ2-5; the D gene could be TRBD1 or TRBD2 (6 bases each). CDR3 size: 13 residues. Trimming cost V 5 bases and J 9 bases, with 16 bases left between them. Germline-derived CDR1 and CDR2 are SGHVS and FQNEAQ. This CDR3 is CASSEGGGRPQYF. CDR3 DNA sequence: TGTGCCAGCAGCGAGGGGGGCGGACGGCCCCAGTACTTC.

There are many counts of this clonotype. The rearrangement joins TRBV20-1 to TRBJ2-7; 14 nucleotides agree with TRBD2. Trimming took 5 bases from V and 4 from J; bases not matched to a gene: 13. Per germline, CDR1 DFQATT and CDR2 SNEGSKA (reference sequence). This CDR3 is built from 17 residues. The CDR3 DNA reads as TGCAGTGCTCCGCCTCCGGGACTAGCGGGAGCATATTACGAGCAGTACTTC. It yields the protein CSAPPPGLAGAYYEQYF.

The rearrangement joins TRBV20-1 to TRBJ2-2; 9 nucleotides align to TRBD2. Germline loops: CDR1 DFQATT, CDR2 SNEGSKA (reference sequence). Losses at the gene ends were 1 base for V and 2 bases for J; bases not matched to a gene: 5. The CDR3 length is 16 residues. CDR3 residues: CSARVGLAGNTGELFF. DNA for the CDR3: TGCAGTGCTAGAGTCGGTCTAGCGGGAAACACCGGGGAGCTGTTTTTT.

Many counts were recorded for this clonotype. The gene calls are TRBV6-2 or TRBV6-3 and TRBJ2-2; D gene ambiguous. The V gene's germline CDR1 is MNHEY and CDR2 SVGEGT. The CDR3 totals 14 residues. V dropped 0 bases and J dropped 3 bases, with 5 bases sitting between them. The CDR3 DNA is TGTGCCAGCAGTTACTCGATGGACACCGGGGAGCTGTTTTTT. Amino acids: CASSYSMDTGELFF.

There are many counts of this clonotype. The rearrangement joins TRBV24-1 to TRBJ2-1; maybe TRBD2 (7 bases). Trimming shortened V by 7 bases and J by 8 bases, and 20 bases separated the two germline ends. Germline CDR1 is KGHDR and CDR2 is SFDVKD. There are 15 residues in the CDR3. CDR3: CATSEGGGSSHEQFF. The CDR3 DNA reads TGTGCCACCAGCGAGGGGGGCGGGAGTTCGCATGAGCAGTTCTTC.

This clonotype was picked up many times. The chain is built from TRBV6-6 and TRBJ2-7, with D perhaps being TRBD1 or TRBD2 (5 bases each). This CDR3 comprises 17 residues. Germline CDR1 and CDR2: MNHNY and SVGAGI (reference sequence). The V gene lost 4 bases and the J gene lost 3 bases, with 22 bases spanning the gap. The chain's CDR3 is CASSLTQGTSRNYEQYF. The CDR3 bases are TGTGCCAGCAGTTTAACTCAGGGTACTAGTAGGAACTACGAGCAGTACTTC.

This clonotype occurred many times. The J gene is TRBJ2-7, the V gene TRBV5-1; TRBD2 matches at 7 bases. Trimming at V came to 7 bases and at J to 7 bases, leaving 8 bases not matched to a gene. Germline loops: CDR1 SGHRS, CDR2 YFSETQ. This CDR3 spans 12 amino acids. The CDR3 DNA follows: TGCGCCAGCCGAAGTGCGGGAGCGGAGCAGTACTTC. This codes for CASRSAGAEQYF.

This clonotype was detected many times. V and J are TRBV18 and TRBJ1-1, with 8 bases that match TRBD1. CDR3 length: 15 residues. Trimming cost V 0 bases and J 10 bases; bases outside gene matches: 10. CDR1 KGHSH and CDR2 LQKENI come from the germline V gene. The chain's CDR3 is CASSPPAGGEIGAFF. CDR3 coding DNA: TGTGCCAGCTCACCACCCGCAGGGGGCGAAATTGGAGCTTTCTTT.

This rearrangement joins TRBV10-3 to TRBJ2-7, with D possibly being TRBD2 (5 bases). The CDR3 is 12 residues long. Looked up from germline, CDR1 is ENHRY and CDR2 is SYGVKD. Trimming removed 6 bases at V and 6 bases at J, with 12 bases between. The CDR3 loop is CAISTARGEQYF. The CDR3 nucleotides read TGTGCCATCAGCACTGCTCGGGGCGAGCAGTACTTC.

Concerning this clonotype itself: A much larger clone is a single base away; this may be a read error. V and J are TRBV7-9 and TRBJ1-1; D possibly corresponds to TRBD1 (5 bases). V was shortened by 5 bases and J by 11 bases, with 12 bases between the two germline ends. The CDR3 loop spans 11 amino acids. CDR1 is SEHNR and CDR2 is FQNEAQ in the germline V gene (reference sequence). This CDR3 is CASSAAGMAFF. As DNA, the CDR3 is TGTGCCAGCAGCGCCGCAGGGATGGCTTTCTTT.

This clonotype has a count of ten or more. The chain couples TRBV7-8 to TRBJ2-1, with 8 nucleotides matching TRBD2. The CDR3 totals 16 residues. Per the germline V gene, CDR1 is SGHVS and CDR2 is FQNEAQ. V trimming: 5 bases; J trimming: 8 bases; junction bases outside the gene matches: 14. Here the CDR3 reads CASSLVAGGGSDEQFF. The DNA of the CDR3 is TGTGCCAGCAGCCTGGTTGCGGGAGGCGGTTCCGATGAGCAGTTCTTC.

Many counts were recorded for this clonotype. The chain combines TRBV18 with TRBJ2-7; D gene unclear. Germline loops: CDR1 KGHSH, CDR2 LQKENI. The V gene lost 5 bases and the J gene lost 3 bases, with 8 bases spanning the gap. The CDR3 is 12 residues long. The CDR3 DNA reads as TGTGCCAGCTCAGTAGACCACTACGAGCAGTACTTC. It encodes CASSVDHYEQYF.

As to this clonotype: Compared with germline, one end of the junction differs, possibly owing to a read error. The chain couples TRBV2 to TRBJ2-5; perhaps TRBD1 as D (5 bases). This CDR3 contains 14 residues. Germline CDR1 is SNHLY and CDR2 is FYNNEI. In DNA form, the CDR3 reads TGTGCCAGTAGTGGATACAGGAGCCAAGAGACCCAGTACTTC. This gives the protein CASSGYRSQETQYF.

This clonotype was seen a handful of times. The chain joins TRBV6-1 to TRBJ1-5; 7 nucleotides align to TRBD1. V lost 5 bases to trimming and J lost 5 bases; unmatched junction nucleotides: 18. The CDR3 consists of 18 residues. Germline V gives CDR1 MNHNS, CDR2 SASEGT. CDR3: CASSNRRGRGGGDQPQHF. CDR3 in DNA: TGTGCCAGCAGTAACCGGAGGGGTCGGGGAGGGGGCGATCAGCCCCAGCATTTT.

This clonotype was seen ten or more times. The DNA for the CDR3 is TGCAGTGCTAGACGAACAGGAATAGAAGCTTTCTTT. Translation: CSARRTGIEAFF. The chain recombines TRBV20-1 with TRBJ1-1; tentatively, D is TRBD1 (5 bases). CDR1 is DFQATT, CDR2 SNEGSKA, per germline (reference sequence). This CDR3 spans 12 amino acids. Trimming removed 2 bases at V and 8 bases at J, with 12 bases between.

The rearrangement links TRBV29-1 to TRBJ2-7; 10 bases align to TRBD1. The CDR3 is 12 residues long. Looked up from germline, CDR1 is SQVTM and CDR2 is ANQGSEA. With 7 bases clipped from V and 4 bases from J, the junction kept 4 bases outside the gene matches. CDR3 protein: CSAMGQGYEQYF. Here the CDR3 DNA reads TGCAGCGCTATGGGACAGGGGTACGAGCAGTACTTC.

A remark on this clonotype: This may be a read error: a much more frequent sequence differs by one nucleotide. The chain uses TRBV9 and TRBJ2-1, with D possibly called TRBD1 or TRBD2 (5 bases each). Trimming shortened V by 4 bases and J by 2 bases, and 13 bases separated the two germline ends. This CDR3 is 15 amino acids long. The germline V gene has CDR1 SGDLS and CDR2 YYNGEE. CDR3 in DNA: TGTGCCAGCAGCCCCCGGGACGAAGCCTACAATGAGCAGTTCTTC. It is translated as CASSPRDEAYNEQFF.

This clonotype was observed many times. The chain uses TRBV11-1 and TRBJ2-5; 12 nucleotides agree with TRBD2. The V gene end was trimmed by 3 bases and the J gene end by 1 base; junction bases not matched to a gene: 3. This CDR3 has 16 residues. CDR1 is SGHAT and CDR2 is FQDESV in the germline V gene (reference sequence). The CDR3 coding sequence is TGTGCCAGCAGCTTCCGACTAGCGGGAGCCCAAGAGACCCAGTACTTC. Translated, it gives CASSFRLAGAQETQYF.

This clonotype was detected only once. Just one base apart from a much larger clone, this may be a read error. The CDR3 coding sequence is TGTGCCAGCAGCTTGGGAAGCGAAGGAAACACCATATATTTT. It yields the protein CASSLGSEGNTIYF. V gene TRBV5-8 combines with J gene TRBJ1-3; D not certain. Germline V gene data show CDR1 as SGHTS and CDR2 as YDEGEE. The CDR3 covers 14 residues. Trimming removed 0 bases from V and 4 bases from J, with 8 bases in between.